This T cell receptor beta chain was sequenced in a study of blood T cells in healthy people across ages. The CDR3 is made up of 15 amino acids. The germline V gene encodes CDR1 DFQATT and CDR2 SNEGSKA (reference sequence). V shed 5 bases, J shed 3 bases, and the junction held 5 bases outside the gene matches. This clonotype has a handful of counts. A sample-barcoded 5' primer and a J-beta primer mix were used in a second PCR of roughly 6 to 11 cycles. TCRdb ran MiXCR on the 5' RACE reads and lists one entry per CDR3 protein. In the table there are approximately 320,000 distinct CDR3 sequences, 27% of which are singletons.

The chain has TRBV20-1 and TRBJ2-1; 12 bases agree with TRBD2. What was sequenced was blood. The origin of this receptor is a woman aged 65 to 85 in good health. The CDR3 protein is CSALTTSGSYNEQFF. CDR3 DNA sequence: TGCAGTGCTCTAACGACTAGCGGGAGCTACAATGAGCAGTTCTTC.